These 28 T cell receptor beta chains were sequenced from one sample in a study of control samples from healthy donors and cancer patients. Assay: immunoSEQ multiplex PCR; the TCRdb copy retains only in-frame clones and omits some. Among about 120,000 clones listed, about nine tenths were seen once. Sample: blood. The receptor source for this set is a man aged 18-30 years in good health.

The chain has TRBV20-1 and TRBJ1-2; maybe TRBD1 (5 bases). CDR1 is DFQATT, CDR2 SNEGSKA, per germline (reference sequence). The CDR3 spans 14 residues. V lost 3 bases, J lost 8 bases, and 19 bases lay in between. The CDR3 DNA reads TGCAGTGCTAGTCCTCAGACAGTAGCTTACGGCTACACCTTC. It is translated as CSASPQTVAYGYTF.

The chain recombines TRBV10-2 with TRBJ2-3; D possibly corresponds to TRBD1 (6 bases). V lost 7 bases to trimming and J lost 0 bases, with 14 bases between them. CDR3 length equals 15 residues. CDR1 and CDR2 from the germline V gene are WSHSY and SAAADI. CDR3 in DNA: TGCGCCAGCACCACAGGGAGTGCTAGCACAGATACGCAGTATTTT. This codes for CASTTGSASTDTQYF.

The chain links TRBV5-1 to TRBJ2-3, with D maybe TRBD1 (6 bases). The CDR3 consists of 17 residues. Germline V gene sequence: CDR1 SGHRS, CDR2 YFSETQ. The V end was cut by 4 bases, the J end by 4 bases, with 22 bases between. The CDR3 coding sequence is TGCGCCAGCAGCACAGGGTTTAGATCCTCAGGACCAGATACGCAGTATTTT. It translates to CASSTGFRSSGPDTQYF.

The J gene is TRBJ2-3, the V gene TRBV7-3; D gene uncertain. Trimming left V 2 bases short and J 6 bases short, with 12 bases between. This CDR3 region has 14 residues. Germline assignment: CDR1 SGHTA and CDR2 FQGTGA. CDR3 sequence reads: CASSLDASPDTQYF. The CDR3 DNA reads TGTGCCAGCAGCTTAGACGCGAGCCCCGATACGCAGTATTTT.

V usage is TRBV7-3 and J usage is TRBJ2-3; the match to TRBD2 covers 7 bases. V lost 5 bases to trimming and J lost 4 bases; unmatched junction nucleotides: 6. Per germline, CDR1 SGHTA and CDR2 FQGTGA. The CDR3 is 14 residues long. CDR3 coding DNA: TGTGCCAGCAGCACCCAGGGAGGGGCAGATACGCAGTATTTT. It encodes CASSTQGGADTQYF.

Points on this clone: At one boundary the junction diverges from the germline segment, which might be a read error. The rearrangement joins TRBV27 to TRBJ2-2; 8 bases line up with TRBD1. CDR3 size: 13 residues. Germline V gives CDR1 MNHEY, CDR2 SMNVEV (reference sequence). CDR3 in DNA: TGTGCCAGCAGTTTACAGGGGGCCCGGGGAGCTGTTTTT. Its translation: CASSLQGARGAVF.

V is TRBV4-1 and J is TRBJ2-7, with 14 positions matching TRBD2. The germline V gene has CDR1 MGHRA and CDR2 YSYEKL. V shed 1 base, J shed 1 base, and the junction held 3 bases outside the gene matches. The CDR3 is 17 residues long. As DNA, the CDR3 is TGCGCCAGCAGCCAAGGGACTAGCGGGGGGTTATCCTACGAGCAGTACTTC. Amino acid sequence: CASSQGTSGGLSYEQYF.

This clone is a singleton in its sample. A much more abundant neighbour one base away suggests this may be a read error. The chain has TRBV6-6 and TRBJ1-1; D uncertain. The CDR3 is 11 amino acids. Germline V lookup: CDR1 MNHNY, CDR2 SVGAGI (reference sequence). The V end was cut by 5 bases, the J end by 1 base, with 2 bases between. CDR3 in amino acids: CASSENTEAFF. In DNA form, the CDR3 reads TGTGCCAGCAGTGAGAACACTGAAGCTTTCTTT.

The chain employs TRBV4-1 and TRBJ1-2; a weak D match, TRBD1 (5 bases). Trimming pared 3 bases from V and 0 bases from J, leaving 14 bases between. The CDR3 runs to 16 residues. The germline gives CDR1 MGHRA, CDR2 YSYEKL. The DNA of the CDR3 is TGCGCCAGCAGCCAGGGGCAGGTTGGGACTAACTATGGCTACACCTTC. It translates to CASSQGQVGTNYGYTF.

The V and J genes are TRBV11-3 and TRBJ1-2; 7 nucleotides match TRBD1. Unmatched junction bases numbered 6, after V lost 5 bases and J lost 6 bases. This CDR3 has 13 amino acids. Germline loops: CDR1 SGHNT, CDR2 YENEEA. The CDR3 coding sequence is TGTGCCAGCAGCCGCAGGGGGGGGAATGGCTACACCTTC. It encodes CASSRRGGNGYTF.

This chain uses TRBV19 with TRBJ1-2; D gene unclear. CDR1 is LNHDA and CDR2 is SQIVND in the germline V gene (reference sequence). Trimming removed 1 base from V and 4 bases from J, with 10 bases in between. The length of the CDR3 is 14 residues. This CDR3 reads CASSIGTGSYGYTF. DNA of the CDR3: TGTGCCAGTAGTATAGGAACCGGGAGCTATGGCTACACCTTC.

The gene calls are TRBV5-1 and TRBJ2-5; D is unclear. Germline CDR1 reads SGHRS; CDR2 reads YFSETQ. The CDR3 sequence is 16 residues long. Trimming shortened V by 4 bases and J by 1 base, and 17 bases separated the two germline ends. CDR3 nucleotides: TGCGCCAGCAGCGGCCAGCCGGCTCTCGCCCAAGAGACCCAGTACTTC. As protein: CASSGQPALAQETQYF.

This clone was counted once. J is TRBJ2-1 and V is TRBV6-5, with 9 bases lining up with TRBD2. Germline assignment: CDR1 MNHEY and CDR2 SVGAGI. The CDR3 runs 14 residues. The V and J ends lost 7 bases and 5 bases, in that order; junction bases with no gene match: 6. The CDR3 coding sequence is TGTGCCAGCACCCCAGCGGGGGGTCACAATGAGCAGTTCTTC. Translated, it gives CASTPAGGHNEQFF.

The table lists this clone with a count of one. The DNA of the CDR3 is TGTGCCAGCAGCTTGGCTGCAGATACGCAGTATTTT. Residues: CASSLAADTQYF. The V gene is TRBV5-5, the J gene TRBJ2-3; no reliable D call. V lost 0 bases and J lost 4, with 3 bases in between. The CDR3 extends over 12 amino acids. Germline lookup yields CDR1 SGHKS and CDR2 YYEKEE (reference sequence).

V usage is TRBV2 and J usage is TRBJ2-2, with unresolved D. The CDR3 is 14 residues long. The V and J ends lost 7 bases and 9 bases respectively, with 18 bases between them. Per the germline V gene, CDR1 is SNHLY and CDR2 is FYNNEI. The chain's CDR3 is CASNPSGAPRELFF. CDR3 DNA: TGTGCCAGCAACCCCTCGGGTGCGCCCCGGGAGCTGTTTTTT.

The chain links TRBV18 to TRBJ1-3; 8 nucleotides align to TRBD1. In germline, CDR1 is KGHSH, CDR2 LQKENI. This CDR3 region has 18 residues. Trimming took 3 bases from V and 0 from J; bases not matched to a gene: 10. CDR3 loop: CASSPGGQGRLSGNTIYF. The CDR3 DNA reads TGTGCCAGCTCACCTGGAGGACAGGGCCGCCTCTCTGGAAACACCATATATTTT.

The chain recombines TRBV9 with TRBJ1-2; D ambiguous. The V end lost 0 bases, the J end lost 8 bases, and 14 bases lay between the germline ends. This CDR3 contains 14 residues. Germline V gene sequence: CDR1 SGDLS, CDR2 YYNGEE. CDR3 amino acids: CASSVEAGGSGYTF. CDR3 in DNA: TGTGCCAGCAGCGTAGAAGCTGGAGGGAGCGGCTACACCTTC. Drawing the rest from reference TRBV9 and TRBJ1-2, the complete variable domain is DSGVTQTPKHLITATGQRVTLRCSPRSGDLSVYWYQQSLDQGLQFLIQYYNGEERAKGNILERFSAQQFPDLHSELNLSSLELGDSALYFCASSVEAGGSGYTFGSGTRLTVV.

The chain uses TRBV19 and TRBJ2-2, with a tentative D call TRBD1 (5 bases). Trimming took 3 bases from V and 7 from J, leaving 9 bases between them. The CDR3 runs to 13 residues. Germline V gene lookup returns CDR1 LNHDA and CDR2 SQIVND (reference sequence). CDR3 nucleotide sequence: TGTGCCAGTAGTATTGGGGCCGGCGGGGAGCTGTTTTTT. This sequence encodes CASSIGAGGELFF.

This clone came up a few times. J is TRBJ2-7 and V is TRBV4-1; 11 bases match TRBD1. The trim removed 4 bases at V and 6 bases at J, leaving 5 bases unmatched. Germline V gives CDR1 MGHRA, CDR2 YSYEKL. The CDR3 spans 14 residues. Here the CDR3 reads CASSLGQGASEQYF. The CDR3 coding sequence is TGCGCCAGCAGCCTAGGACAGGGGGCGTCCGAGCAGTACTTC.

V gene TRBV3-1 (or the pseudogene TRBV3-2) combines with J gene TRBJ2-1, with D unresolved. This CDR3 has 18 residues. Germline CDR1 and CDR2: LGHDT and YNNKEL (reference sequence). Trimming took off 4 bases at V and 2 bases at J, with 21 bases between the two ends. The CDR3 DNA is TGTGCCAGCAGCCCTCCAACATATAAGGCAACTACCTACAATGAGCAGTTCTTC. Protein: CASSPPTYKATTYNEQFF.

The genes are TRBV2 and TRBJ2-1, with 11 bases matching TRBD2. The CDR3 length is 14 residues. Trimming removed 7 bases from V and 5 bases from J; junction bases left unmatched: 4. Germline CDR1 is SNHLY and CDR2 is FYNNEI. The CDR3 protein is CASIGGLADNEQFF. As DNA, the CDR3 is TGTGCCAGCATAGGGGGACTAGCGGACAATGAGCAGTTCTTC.

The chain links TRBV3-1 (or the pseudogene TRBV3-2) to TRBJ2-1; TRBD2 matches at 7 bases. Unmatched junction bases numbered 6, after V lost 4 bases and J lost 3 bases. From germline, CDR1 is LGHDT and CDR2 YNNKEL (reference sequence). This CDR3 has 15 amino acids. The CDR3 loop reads CASSRSGGSYNEQFF. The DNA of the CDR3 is TGTGCCAGCAGCCGCTCTGGCGGGAGCTACAATGAGCAGTTCTTC.

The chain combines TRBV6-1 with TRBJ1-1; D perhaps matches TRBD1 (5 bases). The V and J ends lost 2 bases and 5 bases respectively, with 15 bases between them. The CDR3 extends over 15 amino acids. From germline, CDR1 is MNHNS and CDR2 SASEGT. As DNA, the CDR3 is TGTGCCAGCAGTGAAAGGTTAGGGGATCCTACTGAAGCTTTCTTT. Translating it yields CASSERLGDPTEAFF.

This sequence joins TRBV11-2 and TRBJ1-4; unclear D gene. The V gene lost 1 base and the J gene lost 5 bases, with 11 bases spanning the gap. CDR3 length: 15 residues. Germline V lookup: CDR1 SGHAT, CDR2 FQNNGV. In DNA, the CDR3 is TGTGCCAGCAGCTTAGTGGGGTATGGGAATGAAAAACTGTTTTTT. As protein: CASSLVGYGNEKLFF.

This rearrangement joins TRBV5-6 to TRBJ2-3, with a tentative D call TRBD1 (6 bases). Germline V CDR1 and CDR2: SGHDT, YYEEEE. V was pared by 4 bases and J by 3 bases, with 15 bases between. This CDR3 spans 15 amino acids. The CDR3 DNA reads TGTGCCAGCAGCCCCACGGACAGCTATACAGATACGCAGTATTTT. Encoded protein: CASSPTDSYTDTQYF.

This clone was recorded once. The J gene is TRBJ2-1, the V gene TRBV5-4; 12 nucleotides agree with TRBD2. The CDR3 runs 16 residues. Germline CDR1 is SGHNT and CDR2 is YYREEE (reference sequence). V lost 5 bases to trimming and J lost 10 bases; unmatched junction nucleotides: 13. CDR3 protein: CASSYASGGAGGEQFF. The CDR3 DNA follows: TGTGCCAGCAGTTATGCTAGCGGGGGGGCTGGTGGGGAGCAGTTCTTC. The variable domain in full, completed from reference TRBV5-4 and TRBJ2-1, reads ETGVTQSPTHLIKTRGQQVTLRCSSQSGHNTVSWYQQALGQGPQFIFQYYREEENGRGNFPPRFSGLQFPNYSSELNVNALELDDSALYLCASSYASGGAGGEQFFGPGTRLTVL.

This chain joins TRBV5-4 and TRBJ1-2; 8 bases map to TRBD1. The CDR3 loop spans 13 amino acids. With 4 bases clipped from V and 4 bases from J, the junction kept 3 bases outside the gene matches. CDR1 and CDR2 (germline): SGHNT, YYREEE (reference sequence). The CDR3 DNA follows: TGTGCCAGCAGCCCGACAGGGGTCTATGGCTACACCTTC. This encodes CASSPTGVYGYTF.

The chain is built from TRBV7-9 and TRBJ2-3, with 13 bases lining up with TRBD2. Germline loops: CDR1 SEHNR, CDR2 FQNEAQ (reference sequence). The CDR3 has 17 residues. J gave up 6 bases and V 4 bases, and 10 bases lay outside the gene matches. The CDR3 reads CASSSPGLAGTGDTQYF. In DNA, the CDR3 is TGTGCCAGCAGCTCACCGGGACTAGCGGGGACAGGGGATACGCAGTATTTT. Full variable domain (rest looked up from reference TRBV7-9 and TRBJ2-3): DTGVSQNPRHKITKRGQNVTFRCDPISEHNRLYWYRQTLGQGPEFLTYFQNEAQLEKSRLLSDRFSAERPKGSFSTLEIQRTEQGDSAMYLCASSSPGLAGTGDTQYFGPGTRLTVL.